One sample yielded the 27 T cell receptor beta chains listed below, sequenced in a study of blood T cell repertoires in COVID-19. Some clones are missing from TCRdb's copy, which holds only in-frame ones; the method was immunoSEQ multiplex PCR. The profile covers about 180,000 clones, with roughly 80% appearing a single time and approximately 5.6% taken by the ten largest. The sequenced sample consisted of PBMCs or T cells enriched from blood (not recorded which). The receptor set was obtained from a woman aged 40 to 50 with acute COVID-19.

The chain is built from TRBV7-2 and TRBJ1-6; D not certain. Germline-derived CDR1 and CDR2 are SGHTA and FQGNSA. V was cut by 0 bases and J by 5 bases, with 5 bases left in between. This CDR3 contains 14 residues. The CDR3 spells CASSLARHNSPLHF. In DNA form, the CDR3 reads TGTGCCAGCAGCTTAGCCAGGCATAATTCACCCCTCCACTTT.

The rearrangement links TRBV5-1 to TRBJ1-6; TRBD1 matches at 9 bases. Germline loops: CDR1 SGHRS, CDR2 YFSETQ. This CDR3 has 14 residues. The V gene end was trimmed by 3 bases and the J gene end by 10 bases; junction bases not matched to a gene: 5. CDR3 nucleotide sequence: TGCGCCAGCAGCTACGGACAGGGGACATCACCCCTCCACTTT. It translates to CASSYGQGTSPLHF.

The rearrangement links TRBV19 to TRBJ2-3; 9 nucleotides align to TRBD1. J lost 0 bases, V lost 4 bases, and 5 bases had no gene match. From germline, CDR1 is LNHDA and CDR2 SQIVND (reference sequence). This CDR3 contains 16 residues. In nucleotides, the CDR3 is TGTGCCAGTAGTAGTACAGGGGGCTGGAGCACAGATACGCAGTATTTT. It translates to CASSSTGGWSTDTQYF.

This clone was seen once. The chain is built from TRBV7-6 and TRBJ2-1; the match to TRBD2 covers 9 bases. CDR3 length equals 17 residues. V trimming: 4 bases; J trimming: 4 bases; junction bases outside the gene matches: 11. Germline V gene data show CDR1 as SGHVS and CDR2 as FNYEAQ. CDR3 in amino acids: CASSSLPSAGGYNEQFF. The DNA of the CDR3 is TGTGCCAGCAGCTCCCTGCCCTCCGCGGGAGGGTACAATGAGCAGTTCTTC.

V gene TRBV7-9 combines with J gene TRBJ2-2, with a possible D match to TRBD2 (6 bases). V lost 3 bases, J lost 2 bases, and 10 bases lay in between. CDR3 size: 15 residues. Per the germline V gene, CDR1 is SEHNR and CDR2 is FQNEAQ (reference sequence). The CDR3 DNA reads TGTGCCAGCAGCTTCGCCGGGAGTAACACCGGGGAGCTGTTTTTT. Translating it yields CASSFAGSNTGELFF.

The chain combines TRBV11-3 with TRBJ2-3; the match to TRBD1 covers 10 bases. This CDR3 has 15 residues. Per the germline V gene, CDR1 is SGHNT and CDR2 is YENEEA. V gave up 4 bases and J gave up 7 bases; unmatched junction bases: 8. The CDR3 nucleotides are TGTGCCAGCAGCTCGGGACAGGGGCCCCCGCATACGCAGTATTTT. Protein: CASSSGQGPPHTQYF.

This clone was seen a handful of times. The J gene is TRBJ2-2, the V gene TRBV7-9, with D maybe TRBD1 (5 bases). CDR1 is SEHNR, CDR2 FQNEAQ, per germline (reference sequence). The CDR3 totals 14 residues. Trimming left V 2 bases short and J 7 bases short, with 11 bases between. The DNA of the CDR3 is TGTGCCAGCAGCTTAATGGCAGGGCACGGGGAGCTGTTTTTT. Translation: CASSLMAGHGELFF.

This CDR3 is CATRPSSYNEQFF. The CDR3 DNA is TGTGCCACCAGACCCAGTTCCTACAATGAGCAGTTCTTC. The chain combines TRBV15 with TRBJ2-1; D call uncertain. Per germline, CDR1 LNHNV and CDR2 YYDKDF (reference sequence). The CDR3 covers 13 residues. V dropped 6 bases and J dropped 1 base, with 7 bases sitting between them.

This chain uses TRBV28 with TRBJ2-7; TRBD1 matches 7 bases. The germline CDR1 and CDR2 sequences are MDHEN and SYDVKM. This CDR3 region has 15 residues. The V and J ends lost 1 base and 2 bases, in that order; junction bases with no gene match: 5. The CDR3 loop reads CASSLSYRGTYEQYF. Written as DNA, the CDR3 is TGTGCCAGCAGTTTATCGTACAGGGGTACCTACGAGCAGTACTTC.

A few counts support this clone. The CDR3 bases are TGTGCCAGCAGTTTTGGGACTAGGGGGGCCGGGGAGCTGTTTTTT. Its translation is CASSFGTRGAGELFF. The chain joins TRBV6-6 to TRBJ2-2; 8 nucleotides align to TRBD2. With 4 bases clipped from V and 6 bases from J, the junction kept 7 bases outside the gene matches. The CDR3 has 15 residues. Germline assignment: CDR1 MNHNY and CDR2 SVGAGI (reference sequence).

The chain employs TRBV30 and TRBJ2-3, with D perhaps matching TRBD1 (5 bases). The CDR3 is made up of 14 amino acids. The V end lost 2 bases, the J end lost 7 bases, and 16 bases lay between the germline ends. Germline V lookup: CDR1 GTSNPN, CDR2 SVGIG (reference sequence). The CDR3 nucleotides are TGTGCCTGGAGTCCCGAGACAGACCTTTATACGCAGTATTTT. Its translation: CAWSPETDLYTQYF.

CDR3 coding DNA: TGCGCCAGCAGTGGGGGGACAGGGGATGAGCAGTTCTTC. Its translation: CASSGGTGDEQFF. The chain recombines TRBV10-1 with TRBJ2-1, with 10 bases lining up with TRBD1. Trimming cost V 4 bases and J 8 bases; bases outside gene matches: 2. The CDR3 is 13 residues long. Germline CDR1 is WNHNN and CDR2 is SYGVQD (reference sequence).

The V and J genes are TRBV7-4 and TRBJ2-7; no reliable D call. The CDR3 runs 12 residues. CDR1 is SGHVT and CDR2 is SQSDAQ in the germline V gene. Trimming took 7 bases from V and 10 from J, leaving 17 bases between them. CDR3 coding DNA: TGTGCCAGCAACCTTATATTCCCTAGACAGTACTTC. This encodes CASNLIFPRQYF.

The chain uses TRBV3-1 (or the pseudogene TRBV3-2) and TRBJ2-2; 14 bases are shared with TRBD2. Trimming took 4 bases from V and 5 from J; bases not matched to a gene: 3. The length of the CDR3 is 16 residues. From germline, CDR1 is LGHDT and CDR2 YNNKEL (reference sequence). The CDR3: CASSLGTSGSTGELFF. The CDR3 DNA reads as TGTGCCAGCAGCCTCGGGACTAGCGGGAGTACCGGGGAGCTGTTTTTT.

This clone is a singleton in its sample. The V and J genes are TRBV5-1 and TRBJ2-1, with D unresolved. The germline V gene encodes CDR1 SGHRS and CDR2 YFSETQ. The V end was cut by 0 bases, the J end by 7 bases, with 11 bases between. The CDR3 covers 14 residues. The CDR3 sequence is CASSLGELRNEQFF. In DNA, the CDR3 is TGCGCCAGCAGCTTGGGCGAGCTTCGGAATGAGCAGTTCTTC.

V and J are TRBV19 and TRBJ1-2; D is possibly TRBD1 (5 bases). There are 14 residues in the CDR3. Trimming removed 4 bases from V and 3 bases from J, with 12 bases in between. The germline V gene has CDR1 LNHDA and CDR2 SQIVND (reference sequence). CDR3 DNA: TGTGCCAGTAGTAGGTTAGGGGCTTACTATGGCTACACCTTC. Translation: CASSRLGAYYGYTF.

The rearrangement joins TRBV29-1 to TRBJ2-1, with TRBD2 as a possible D gene (7 bases). CDR1 and CDR2 (germline): SQVTM, ANQGSEA. CDR3 length: 15 residues. With 0 bases removed from V and 7 bases from J, the gap between germline ends came to 16 bases. The DNA of the CDR3 is TGCAGCGTTGAAGACATGGCGGGGAGGGGGAATGAGCAGTTCTTC. This encodes CSVEDMAGRGNEQFF.

The chain has TRBV15 and TRBJ2-2; no reliable D call. There are 14 residues in the CDR3. With 9 bases removed from V and 0 bases from J, the gap between germline ends came to 11 bases. Germline values: CDR1 LNHNV, CDR2 YYDKDF (reference sequence). The CDR3 bases are TGTGCCACTTCCGTCGGTTCGAACACCGGGGAGCTGTTTTTT. It is translated as CATSVGSNTGELFF.

The chain links TRBV9 to TRBJ1-2; the D gene is possibly TRBD1 (5 bases). Germline V gives CDR1 SGDLS, CDR2 YYNGEE. With 4 bases removed from V and 4 bases from J, the gap between germline ends came to 8 bases. The CDR3 length is 12 residues. In DNA, the CDR3 is TGTGCCAGCAGCCAGGGTGGCTATGGCTACACCTTC. Protein product: CASSQGGYGYTF.

CDR3 region: CASSSPLAGANEQFF. CDR3 in DNA: TGCGCCAGCAGCTCCCCTCTAGCGGGAGCCAATGAGCAGTTCTTC. The chain is built from TRBV5-1 and TRBJ2-1; 10 nucleotides align to TRBD2. The CDR3 length is 15 residues. The J segment lost 6 bases and the V segment lost 3 bases, leaving 6 bases of the junction unmatched. Per germline, CDR1 SGHRS and CDR2 YFSETQ. The whole variable domain, filled in from reference TRBV5-1 and TRBJ2-1, reads KAGVTQTPRYLIKTRGQQVTLSCSPISGHRSVSWYQQTPGQGLQFLFEYFSETQRNKGNFPGRFSGRQFSNSRSEMNVSTLELGDSALYLCASSSPLAGANEQFFGPGTRLTVL.

The rearrangement joins TRBV6-5 to TRBJ1-2; TRBD1 is a possible D gene (5 bases). The ends were cut back, 11 bases at V and 3 bases at J, with 19 bases in the middle. Per the germline V gene, CDR1 is MNHEY and CDR2 is SVGAGI. The CDR3 length is 14 residues. CDR3 sequence (DNA): TGTGCCTCCTCCGATAGGGGCGGGGACTATGGCTACACCTTC. Protein product: CASSDRGGDYGYTF.

Here the CDR3 DNA reads TGTGCCAGCAGCCAACGCAACAGGGGGCATAATGAAAAACTGTTTTTT. This codes for CASSQRNRGHNEKLFF. This rearrangement joins TRBV3-1 (or the pseudogene TRBV3-2) to TRBJ1-4; TRBD1 matches 9 bases. Germline assignment: CDR1 LGHDT and CDR2 YNNKEL (reference sequence). J gave up 4 bases and V 2 bases, and 5 bases lay outside the gene matches. The CDR3 covers 16 residues.

V usage is TRBV9 and J usage is TRBJ1-5; D is ambiguous. Germline values: CDR1 SGDLS, CDR2 YYNGEE. The germline V and J ends were trimmed by 2 bases and 4 bases, with 7 bases remaining between them. This CDR3 is 13 amino acids long. The DNA of the CDR3 is TGTGCCAGCAGCGTTGACACAAATCAGCCCCAGCATTTT. Translated: CASSVDTNQPQHF.

The gene calls are TRBV7-9 and TRBJ1-2; no definite D call. V lost 3 bases and J lost 2, with 7 bases in between. This CDR3 has 13 residues. The germline V gene encodes CDR1 SEHNR and CDR2 FQNEAQ (reference sequence). CDR3 coding DNA: TGTGCCAGCAGCTTTCGGGAGAACTATGGCTACACCTTC. Translation gives CASSFRENYGYTF.

The chain uses TRBV7-9 and TRBJ2-5; D unresolved. The V end was cut by 5 bases, the J end by 5 bases, with 6 bases between. CDR1 SEHNR and CDR2 FQNEAQ come from the germline V gene (reference sequence). CDR3 length: 11 amino acids. CDR3 sequence reads: CASSQAETQYF. In nucleotides, the CDR3 is TGTGCCAGCAGCCAGGCGGAGACCCAGTACTTC.

The chain uses TRBV4-1 and TRBJ2-2; TRBD2 matches at 7 bases. The CDR3 runs to 17 residues. CDR1 MGHRA and CDR2 YSYEKL come from the germline V gene. The J segment lost 4 bases and the V segment lost 6 bases, leaving 14 bases of the junction unmatched. The CDR3 DNA follows: TGCGCCAGCAGTGGTGCAGGGACTAACTCGGGCACCGGGGAGCTGTTTTTT. Translating it yields CASSGAGTNSGTGELFF.

The gene calls are TRBV6-1 and TRBJ1-2; D might be TRBD1 (5 bases). Germline CDR1 is MNHNS and CDR2 is SASEGT. Deletions cut 1 base from V and 7 bases from J, with 10 bases between. This CDR3 region has 13 residues. The CDR3 DNA follows: TGTGCCAGCAGTGAAGTGGCAGGGCCTGGCTACACCTTC. Protein sequence: CASSEVAGPGYTF.